Below, 9 T cell receptor beta chains from the same sample are listed, as sequenced in a study of a mutant IDH1 vaccine in newly diagnosed glioma. Profiled with immunoSEQ multiplex PCR; TCRdb holds only in-frame clones, not every one. The repertoire has 92,000 or so clones, more than 65% of them found once; the top ten carry 5.3%. Stated time point: baseline, week 1 (first vaccination visit). Indicated treatment: pre-vaccination baseline after standard-of-care therapy. The input for sequencing was PBMCs, taken from a glioma patient treated with radiotherapy, temozolomide or both. The receptors were sampled from a man aged 35 to 55 with glioma. Some clones in this sample may be carry-over from other donors' samples.

In this sample, this clone turned up a few times. J is TRBJ1-2 and V is TRBV7-6, with 9 positions matching TRBD1. V shed 4 bases and J 4 bases; nucleotides not matched to a gene: 4. This CDR3 region has 14 residues. Germline assignment: CDR1 SGHVS and CDR2 FNYEAQ. The DNA for the CDR3 is TGTGCCAGCAGCTCCAAGACAGGGGGCTATGGCTACACCTTC. It yields the protein CASSSKTGGYGYTF.

This chain connects TRBV25-1 to TRBJ1-2; 7 nucleotides match TRBD1. V lost 5 bases to trimming and J lost 6 bases; unmatched junction nucleotides: 6. From germline, CDR1 is MGHDK and CDR2 SYGVNS. The CDR3 has 13 residues. The CDR3 loop reads CASSRQGGDGYTF. CDR3 nucleotides: TGTGCCAGCAGTAGACAGGGAGGGGATGGCTACACCTTC.

CDR3: CASSLVLAGGLQETQYF. The CDR3, as DNA: TGTGCCAGCAGCTTAGTGCTAGCGGGGGGATTGCAAGAGACCCAGTACTTC. The V call is TRBV7-9, the J call TRBJ2-5; 11 bases fit TRBD2. V lost 1 base, J lost 2 bases, and 6 bases stayed unmatched. The CDR3 length is 17 residues. The germline CDR1 and CDR2 sequences are SEHNR and FQNEAQ (reference sequence).

V usage is TRBV14 and J usage is TRBJ1-2; TRBD1 agrees at 9 bases. CDR1 SGHDN and CDR2 FVKESK come from the germline V gene. This CDR3 spans 14 amino acids. With 3 bases clipped from V and 7 bases from J, the junction kept 6 bases outside the gene matches. CDR3 protein: CASSHSTGGGGYTF. CDR3 coding DNA: TGTGCCAGCAGCCATTCGACAGGGGGTGGTGGCTACACCTTC.

This clone is a singleton in its sample. The chain employs TRBV2 and TRBJ1-2; 7 bases line up with TRBD1. The CDR3 is made up of 15 amino acids. V trimming: 3 bases; J trimming: 2 bases; junction bases outside the gene matches: 6. Germline V gene lookup returns CDR1 SNHLY and CDR2 FYNNEI. In DNA, the CDR3 is TGTGCCAGCAGTGACGGGACAGAGACAAACTATGGCTACACCTTC. Its translation: CASSDGTETNYGYTF.

This clone was detected a few times. The rearrangement links TRBV27 to TRBJ1-1, with D hard to call. The CDR3 is 15 amino acids. V gave up 4 bases and J gave up 0 bases, with 12 bases separating them. Per germline, CDR1 MNHEY and CDR2 SMNVEV (reference sequence). The CDR3 spells CASSSHGSLNTEAFF. The DNA of the CDR3 is TGTGCCAGCAGTTCCCACGGCAGCTTGAACACTGAAGCTTTCTTT.

The V and J genes are TRBV4-1 and TRBJ2-2; 8 bases fit TRBD1. V shed 7 bases and J 2 bases; nucleotides not matched to a gene: 9. CDR1 and CDR2 (germline): MGHRA, YSYEKL. The CDR3 sequence is 16 residues long. For the CDR3, the DNA is TGCGCCAGCACCCCAGGGGGCCGTAAAAACACCGGGGAGCTGTTTTTT. Translation: CASTPGGRKNTGELFF.

The chain recombines TRBV29-1 with TRBJ2-7, with D unresolved. Germline values: CDR1 SQVTM, CDR2 ANQGSEA. Trimming removed 4 bases from V and 5 bases from J, with 15 bases in between. This CDR3 is built from 13 residues. CDR3 residues: CSVATVVTHEQYF. The CDR3 nucleotides are TGCAGCGTTGCCACAGTTGTAACCCACGAGCAGTACTTC.

The gene calls are TRBV5-1 and TRBJ2-3, with 8 bases fitting TRBD1. The junction had 7 bases not matched to a gene; V was cut back by 2 bases and J by 2 bases. Germline assignment: CDR1 SGHRS and CDR2 YFSETQ. The CDR3 has 16 residues. The CDR3 bases are TGCGCCAGCAGCTTCAGGGGGCCAGAAACCACAGATACGCAGTATTTT. Its protein product is CASSFRGPETTDTQYF.